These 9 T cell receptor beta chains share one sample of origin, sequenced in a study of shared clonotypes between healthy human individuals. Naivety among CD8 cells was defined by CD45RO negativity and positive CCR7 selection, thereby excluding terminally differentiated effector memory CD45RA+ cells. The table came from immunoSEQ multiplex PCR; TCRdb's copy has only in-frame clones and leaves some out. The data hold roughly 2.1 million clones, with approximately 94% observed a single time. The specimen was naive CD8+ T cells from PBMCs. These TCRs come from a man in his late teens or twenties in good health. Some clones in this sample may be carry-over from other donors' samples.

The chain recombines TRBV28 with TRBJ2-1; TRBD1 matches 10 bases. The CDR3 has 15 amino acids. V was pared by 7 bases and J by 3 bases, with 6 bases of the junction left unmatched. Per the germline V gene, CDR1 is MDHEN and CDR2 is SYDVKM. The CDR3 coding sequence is TGTGCCAGCAAACAGGACAGGGGGTACTACAATGAGCAGTTCTTC. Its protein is CASKQDRGYYNEQFF.

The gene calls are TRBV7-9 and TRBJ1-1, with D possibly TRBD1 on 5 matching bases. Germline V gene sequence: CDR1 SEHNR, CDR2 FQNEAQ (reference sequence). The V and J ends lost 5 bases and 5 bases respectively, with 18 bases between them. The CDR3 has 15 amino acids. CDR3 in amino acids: CASSPPGPIVTEAFF. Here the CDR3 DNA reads TGTGCCAGCAGCCCGCCGGGGCCTATTGTTACTGAAGCTTTCTTT.

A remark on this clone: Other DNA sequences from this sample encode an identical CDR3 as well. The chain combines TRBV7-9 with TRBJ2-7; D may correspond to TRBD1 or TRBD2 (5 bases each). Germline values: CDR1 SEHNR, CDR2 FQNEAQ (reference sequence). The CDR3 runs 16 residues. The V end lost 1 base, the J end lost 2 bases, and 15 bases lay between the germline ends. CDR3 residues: CASSLGGGQGAYEQYF. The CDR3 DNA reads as TGTGCCAGCAGCTTAGGCGGAGGTCAGGGTGCCTACGAGCAGTACTTC.

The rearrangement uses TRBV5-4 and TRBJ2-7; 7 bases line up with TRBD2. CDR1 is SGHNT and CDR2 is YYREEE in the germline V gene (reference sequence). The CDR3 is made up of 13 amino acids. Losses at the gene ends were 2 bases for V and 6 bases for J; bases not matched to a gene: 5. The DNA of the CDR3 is TGTGCCAGCAGCTTACCGGGAGGTAGCGAGCAGTACTTC. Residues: CASSLPGGSEQYF.

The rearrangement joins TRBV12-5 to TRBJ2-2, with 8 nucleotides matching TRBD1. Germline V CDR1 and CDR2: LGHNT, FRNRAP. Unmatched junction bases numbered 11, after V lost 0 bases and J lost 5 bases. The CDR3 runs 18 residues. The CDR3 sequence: CASGLVGPGGLLTGELFF. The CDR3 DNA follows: TGTGCTAGTGGTTTGGTCGGGCCAGGGGGCTTGTTAACCGGGGAGCTGTTTTTT.

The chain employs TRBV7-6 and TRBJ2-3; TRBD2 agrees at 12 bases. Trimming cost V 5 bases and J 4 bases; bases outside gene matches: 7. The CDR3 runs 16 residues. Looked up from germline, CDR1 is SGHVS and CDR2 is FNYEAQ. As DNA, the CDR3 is TGTGCCAGCAGCATCTATGCTAGCGGGAGGGCAGATACGCAGTATTTT. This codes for CASSIYASGRADTQYF.

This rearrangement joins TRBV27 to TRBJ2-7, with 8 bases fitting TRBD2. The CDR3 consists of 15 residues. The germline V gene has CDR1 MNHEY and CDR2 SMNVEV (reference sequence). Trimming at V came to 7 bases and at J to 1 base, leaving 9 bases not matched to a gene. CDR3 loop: CASTPLAGLSYEQYF. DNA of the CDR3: TGTGCCAGCACCCCTCTAGCGGGCCTTTCCTACGAGCAGTACTTC.

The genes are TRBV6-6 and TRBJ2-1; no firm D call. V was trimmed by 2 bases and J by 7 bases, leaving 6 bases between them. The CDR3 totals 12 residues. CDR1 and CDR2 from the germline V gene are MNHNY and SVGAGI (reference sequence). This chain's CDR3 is CASSYIVNEQFF. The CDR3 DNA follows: TGTGCCAGCAGTTACATAGTGAATGAGCAGTTCTTC.

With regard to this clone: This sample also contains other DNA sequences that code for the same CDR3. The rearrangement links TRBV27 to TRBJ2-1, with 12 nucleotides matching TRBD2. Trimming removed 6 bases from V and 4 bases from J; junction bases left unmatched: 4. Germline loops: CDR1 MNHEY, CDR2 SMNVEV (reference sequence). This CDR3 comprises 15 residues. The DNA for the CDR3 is TGTGCCAGCAGCCCCGGGACTAGCGGGTACAATGAGCAGTTCTTC. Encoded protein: CASSPGTSGYNEQFF.